This is a list of T cell receptor beta chains from one sample in a study of Tregs in tolerant kidney transplant recipients. Clones were read by immunoSEQ multiplex PCR, and TCRdb kept only the in-frame ones, dropping some. Of fewer than 80,000 clones listed, 98% are singletons. The sequenced sample was CD4+ T cells from blood, obtained before the transplant. Receptors originate from a human donor who received a combined kidney and bone marrow transplant. Each CDR3 is given with its conserved first and last residue. Fields, in order: CDR3 protein, CDR3 DNA, J gene, clone size, V gene, D gene. A D gene is named only where the DNA matches it firmly. Clone size, where shown, is once, few, many, or a class for clones that have expanded.

CDR3 protein: CASCPTGLAGYNEQFF
CDR3 DNA: TGTGCCAGCTGCCCTACGGGACTAGCGGGTTACAATGAGCAGTTCTTC
J gene: TRBJ2-1
clone size: .
V gene: TRBV7-3
D gene: TRBD2

CDR3 protein: CASSFGAGEGSTQYF
CDR3 DNA: TGTGCCAGCAGCTTCGGGGCGGGAGAAGGGTCTACGCAGTATTTT
J gene: TRBJ2-3
clone size: once
V gene: TRBV7-3
D gene: TRBD2

CDR3 protein: CASSPQRVSYEQYF
CDR3 DNA: TGTGCCAGCAGTCCTCAGAGGGTCTCCTACGAGCAGTACTTC
J gene: TRBJ2-7
clone size: .
V gene: TRBV27
D gene: .

CDR3 protein: CASSLARSPPLHF
CDR3 DNA: TGTGCCAGCAGCTTGGCCCGTTCTCCACCCCTCCACTTT
J gene: TRBJ1-6
clone size: .
V gene: TRBV5-4
D gene: .

CDR3 protein: CASSPQGGSDTQYF
CDR3 DNA: TGTGCCAGCTCACCACAAGGGGGCTCAGATACGCAGTATTTT
J gene: TRBJ2-3
clone size: .
V gene: TRBV18
D gene: TRBD1

CDR3 protein: CASKDSSYEQYF
CDR3 DNA: TGCGCCAGCAAGGACAGCTCCTACGAGCAGTACTTC
J gene: TRBJ2-7
clone size: .
V gene: TRBV5-1
D gene: .

CDR3 protein: CASSLALGTGGAGANVLTF
CDR3 DNA: TGTGCCAGCAGCTTGGCCTTAGGGACAGGGGGCGCAGGGGCCAACGTCCTGACTTTC
J gene: TRBJ2-6
clone size: .
V gene: TRBV5-4
D gene: TRBD1

CDR3 protein: CASSLGQGSGNTIYF
CDR3 DNA: TGTGCCAGCAGCTTAGGGCAGGGCTCTGGAAACACCATATATTTT
J gene: TRBJ1-3
clone size: .
V gene: TRBV7-2
D gene: .

CDR3 protein: CASSLLTNGEGEQYF
CDR3 DNA: TGTGCCAGCAGCCTCCTGACTAATGGGGAGGGCGAGCAGTACTTC
J gene: TRBJ2-7
clone size: .
V gene: TRBV5-5
D gene: TRBD2

CDR3 protein: CASSLKIDRGGEAFF
CDR3 DNA: TGTGCCAGCTCACTTAAAATCGACAGGGGTGGTGAAGCTTTCTTT
J gene: TRBJ1-1
clone size: .
V gene: TRBV18
D gene: TRBD1

CDR3 protein: CASSPLGTAPEAFF
CDR3 DNA: TGTGCCAGCTCACCACTAGGGACAGCCCCTGAAGCTTTCTTT
J gene: TRBJ1-1
clone size: .
V gene: TRBV18
D gene: TRBD1

CDR3 protein: CASSLVGGRNGYTF
CDR3 DNA: TGTGCCAGCAGCTTAGTGGGGGGACGAAATGGCTACACCTTC
J gene: TRBJ1-2
clone size: .
V gene: TRBV11-1
D gene: .

CDR3 protein: CAWSETGTSYPYEQYF
CDR3 DNA: TGTGCCTGGAGTGAAACCGGGACTAGCTACCCCTACGAGCAGTACTTC
J gene: TRBJ2-7
clone size: .
V gene: TRBV30
D gene: TRBD2

CDR3 protein: CASSLKPTGSLDTQYF
CDR3 DNA: TGTGCCAGCAGCTTAAAGCCGACAGGGTCCCTAGATACGCAGTATTTT
J gene: TRBJ2-3
clone size: .
V gene: TRBV7-3
D gene: TRBD1